The rows below give T cell receptor beta chains drawn from one sample of a study of vaccination effects on CD4 cells after COVID-19. Using immunoSEQ multiplex PCR, the repertoire was profiled, and TCRdb retains in-frame clones only, with some absent. This table has roughly 55,000 clones, about 73% appearing once. No antigens are known for them. The sample was CD4+ T cells from PBMCs cultured with HCoV-OC43 spike peptides, taken after COVID-19 vaccination. These receptors came from a human donor who received a COVID-19 vaccine. Each CDR3 is given with its conserved first and last residue. A D gene is named only where the DNA matches it firmly. Clone size is given for some rows only: seen once, a few or many times, or a class if the clone is expanded.

d_call j_call v_call clone_size cdr3_nt cdr3_aa
- TRBJ1-2 TRBV5-1 - TGCGCCAGCAGCCAACAGTTCCGGGATGGCTACACCTTC CASSQQFRDGYTF
TRBD1 TRBJ1-1 TRBV5-5 - TGTGCCAGCAGCGTGGGACAGAGCACTGAAGCTTTCTTT CASSVGQSTEAFF
- TRBJ2-1 TRBV30 - TGTGCCTGGAGTCCCACTTCCGGGGCGCGGGATGAGCAGTTCTTC CAWSPTSGARDEQFF
TRBD1 TRBJ2-2 TRBV11-3 once TGTGCCAGCAGCTCCGGGACAGCGAACACCGGGGAGCTGTTTTTT CASSSGTANTGELFF
- TRBJ2-1 TRBV24-1 - TGTGCCACCAGAGACAGATACAATGAGCAGTTCTTC CATRDRYNEQFF
- TRBJ2-3 TRBV5-1 - TGCGCCAGCAGCACGGCCGGGGGCACAGATACGCAGTATTTT CASSTAGGTDTQYF
TRBD1 TRBJ1-2 TRBV7-9 - TGTGCCAGCAGCGGGAATGACCCGGGACAGGGGAATGGCTACACCTTC CASSGNDPGQGNGYTF
- TRBJ2-6 TRBV7-3 - TGTGCCAGCAGCCCCCGCCGACAGGAGTTGTTCTCTGGGGCCAACGTCCTGACTTTC CASSPRRQELFSGANVLTF
TRBD1 TRBJ2-4 TRBV5-1 - TGCGCCAGCAGCTCGCTGGGACAGGGGGCTGAGGGCAAAAACATTCAGTACTTC CASSSLGQGAEGKNIQYF
- TRBJ1-5 TRBV30 - TGTGCCTGGAGTGTAGTTGCCAGTAATCAGCCCCAGCATTTT CAWSVVASNQPQHF
TRBD2 TRBJ2-1 TRBV7-6 - TGTGCCAGCAGCCAGACTAGCGGGCGTTACAATGAGCAGTTCTTC CASSQTSGRYNEQFF
- TRBJ2-3 TRBV5-1 - TGCGCCAGCAGCCAAAACACAGATACGCAGTATTTT CASSQNTDTQYF
TRBD1 TRBJ1-2 TRBV6-6 few TGTGCCAGCGGAAACAGGGGTAGTGGGTATGGCTACACCTTC CASGNRGSGYGYTF
- TRBJ2-1 TRBV28 - TGTGCCAGCAGTAGCAGGGCTACGACCTACAATGAGCAGTTCTTC CASSSRATTYNEQFF
TRBD2 TRBJ2-5 TRBV7-2 - TGTGCCAGCAGCTCCGGGACTAGCGGGGGGGCCGGGTGGGAGACCCAGTACTTC CASSSGTSGGAGWETQYF
- TRBJ2-5 TRBV25-1 - TGTGCCAGCTGCCCTGGGGGGTCGGAGACCCAGTACTTC CASCPGGSETQYF
TRBD2 TRBJ2-1 TRBV7-2 - TGTGCCAGCAGCTTACTAGCGGGGGGGTTGGATGAGCAGTTCTTC CASSLLAGGLDEQFF
TRBD1 TRBJ1-1 TRBV5-1 few TGCGCCAGCAGCTTGGGGACAGGGATGAACACTGAAGCTTTCTTT CASSLGTGMNTEAFF
- TRBJ1-5 TRBV6-5 - TGTGCCAGCATCCGAGAGGGCAATCAGCCCCAGCATTTT CASIREGNQPQHF
TRBD1 TRBJ1-3 TRBV10-2 - TGCGCCAGCAGTGGGATAACACAGGGGACCGGAAACACCATATATTTT CASSGITQGTGNTIYF
- TRBJ2-1 TRBV5-1 - TGCGCCAGCAGCGTGGACGGATACAATGAGCAATTCTTC CASSVDGYNEQFF
TRBD2 TRBJ2-4 TRBV18 once TGTGCCAGCTCACCGACTAGCGGGGGGGACGAAAACATTCAGTACTTC CASSPTSGGDENIQYF